The sequence of this TCR beta chain was determined in a study of blood T cells in healthy people across ages. As for the study in general: Template switching retrieved approximately one barcoded beta molecule for each two T cells.

Germline lookup yields CDR1 SGHRS and CDR2 YFSETQ. Trimming shortened V by 3 bases and J by 8 bases, and 17 bases separated the two germline ends. This CDR3 has 14 residues. Alongside a J-beta primer mix, a sample-barcoded 5' primer served in a second PCR lasting roughly 6 to 11 cycles. Researchers report that a template-switch adaptor with 12 random nucleotides tagged each cDNA molecule. Every individual sample yielded 2.5 million or more paired-end reads (each containing CDR3). Via MiXCR, TCRdb re-called the 5' RACE reads, giving one row per CDR3 protein. The table lists 1,500,000 or so distinct CDR3 sequences, approximately 59% of them singletons.

The sequence derives from a man between 18 and 35 years old in good health. This chain uses TRBV5-1 with TRBJ2-5, with D possibly being TRBD1 or TRBD2 (5 bases each). Specimen: blood. CDR3: CASSYRDEKGTQYF. The CDR3 coding sequence is TGCGCCAGCAGCTACCGGGACGAGAAAGGAACCCAGTACTTC.